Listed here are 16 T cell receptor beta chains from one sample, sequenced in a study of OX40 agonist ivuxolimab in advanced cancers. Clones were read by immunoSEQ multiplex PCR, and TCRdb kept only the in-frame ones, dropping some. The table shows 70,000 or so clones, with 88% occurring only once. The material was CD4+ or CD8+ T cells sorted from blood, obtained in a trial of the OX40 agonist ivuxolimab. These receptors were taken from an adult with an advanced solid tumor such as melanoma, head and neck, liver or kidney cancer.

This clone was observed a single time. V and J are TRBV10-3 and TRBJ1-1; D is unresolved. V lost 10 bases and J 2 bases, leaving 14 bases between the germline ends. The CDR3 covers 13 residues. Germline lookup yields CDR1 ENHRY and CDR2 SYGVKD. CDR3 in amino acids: CATNPGLNTEAFF. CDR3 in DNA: TGTGCCACGAACCCCGGGCTAAACACTGAAGCTTTCTTT.

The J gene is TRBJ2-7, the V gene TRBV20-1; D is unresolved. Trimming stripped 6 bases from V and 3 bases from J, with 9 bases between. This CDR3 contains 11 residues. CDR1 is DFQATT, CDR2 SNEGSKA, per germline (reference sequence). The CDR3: CSAARNYEQYF. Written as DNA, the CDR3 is TGCAGTGCCGCCCGAAACTACGAGCAGTACTTC.

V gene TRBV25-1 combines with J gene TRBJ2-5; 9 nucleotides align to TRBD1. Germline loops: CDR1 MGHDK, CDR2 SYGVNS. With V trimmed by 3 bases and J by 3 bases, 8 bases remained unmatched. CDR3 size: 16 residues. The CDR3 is CASSDPPGTGKETQYF. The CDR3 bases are TGTGCCAGCAGTGACCCCCCCGGGACAGGGAAAGAGACCCAGTACTTC.

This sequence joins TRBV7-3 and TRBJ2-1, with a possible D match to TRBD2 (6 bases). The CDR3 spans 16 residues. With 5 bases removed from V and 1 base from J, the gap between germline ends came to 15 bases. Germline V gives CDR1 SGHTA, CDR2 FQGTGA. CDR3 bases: TGTGCCAGCAGCCAACTCACCGGGGGTTCCTACAATGAGCAGTTCTTC. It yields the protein CASSQLTGGSYNEQFF.

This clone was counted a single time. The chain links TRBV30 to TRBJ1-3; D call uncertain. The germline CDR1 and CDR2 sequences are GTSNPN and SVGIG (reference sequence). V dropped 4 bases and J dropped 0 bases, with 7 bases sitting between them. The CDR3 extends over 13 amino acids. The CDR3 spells CAWTPNSGNTIYF. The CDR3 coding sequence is TGTGCCTGGACCCCCAACTCTGGAAACACCATATATTTT.

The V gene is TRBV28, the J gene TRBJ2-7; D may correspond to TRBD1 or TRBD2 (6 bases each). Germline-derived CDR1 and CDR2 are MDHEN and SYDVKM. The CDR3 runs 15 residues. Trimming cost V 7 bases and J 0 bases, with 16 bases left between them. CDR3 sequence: CASKKGGLTSYEQYF. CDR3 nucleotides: TGTGCCAGCAAAAAAGGGGGGCTGACCTCCTACGAGCAGTACTTC.

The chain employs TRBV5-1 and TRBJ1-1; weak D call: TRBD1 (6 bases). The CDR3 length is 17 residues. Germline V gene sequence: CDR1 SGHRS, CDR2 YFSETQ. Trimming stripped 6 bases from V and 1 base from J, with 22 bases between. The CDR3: CASNSGVGGQGNTEAFF. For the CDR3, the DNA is TGCGCCAGCAATTCAGGGGTTGGGGGTCAAGGGAACACTGAAGCTTTCTTT. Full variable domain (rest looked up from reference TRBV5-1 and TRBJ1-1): KAGVTQTPRYLIKTRGQQVTLSCSPISGHRSVSWYQQTPGQGLQFLFEYFSETQRNKGNFPGRFSGRQFSNSRSEMNVSTLELGDSALYLCASNSGVGGQGNTEAFFGQGTRLTVV.

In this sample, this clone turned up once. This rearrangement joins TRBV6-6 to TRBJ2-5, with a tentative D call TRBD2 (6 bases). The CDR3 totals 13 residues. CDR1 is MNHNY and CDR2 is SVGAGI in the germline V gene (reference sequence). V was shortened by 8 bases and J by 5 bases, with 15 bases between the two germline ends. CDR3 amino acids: CASLRWAGETQYF. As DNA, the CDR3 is TGTGCCAGCTTGCGATGGGCGGGGGAGACCCAGTACTTC.

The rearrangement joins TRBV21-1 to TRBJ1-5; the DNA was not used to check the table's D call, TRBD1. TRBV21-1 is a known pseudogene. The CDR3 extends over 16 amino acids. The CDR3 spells CASSRGQGTPFYPQHF. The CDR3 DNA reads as TGTGCCAGCAGCAGGGGACAGGGCACCCCCTTTTACCCCCAGCATTTT.

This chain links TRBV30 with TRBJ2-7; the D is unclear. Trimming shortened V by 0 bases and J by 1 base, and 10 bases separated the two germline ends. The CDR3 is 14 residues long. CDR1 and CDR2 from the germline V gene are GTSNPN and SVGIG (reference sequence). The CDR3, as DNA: TGTGCCTGGAGTGTAAGCCCCCAATCCTACGAGCAGTACTTC. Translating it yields CAWSVSPQSYEQYF.

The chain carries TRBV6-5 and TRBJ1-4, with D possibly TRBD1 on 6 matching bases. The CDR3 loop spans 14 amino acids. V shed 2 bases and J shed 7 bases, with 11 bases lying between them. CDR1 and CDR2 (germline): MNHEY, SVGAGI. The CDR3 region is CASSYGGGREKLFF. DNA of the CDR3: TGTGCCAGCAGTTACGGGGGGGGCCGTGAAAAACTGTTTTTT.

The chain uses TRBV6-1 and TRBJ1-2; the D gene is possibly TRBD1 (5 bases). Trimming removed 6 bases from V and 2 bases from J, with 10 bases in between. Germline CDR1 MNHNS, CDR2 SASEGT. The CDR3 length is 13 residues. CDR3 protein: CASRAGRNYGYTF. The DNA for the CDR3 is TGTGCCAGCAGGGCAGGGAGAAACTATGGCTACACCTTC.

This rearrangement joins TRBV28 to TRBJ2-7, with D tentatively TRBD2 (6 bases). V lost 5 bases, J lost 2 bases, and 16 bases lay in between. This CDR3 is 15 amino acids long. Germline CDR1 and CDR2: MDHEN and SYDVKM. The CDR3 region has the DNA TGTGCCAGCAGTCCGGGGGTCGTCGGGGCCTACGAGCAGTACTTC. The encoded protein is CASSPGVVGAYEQYF.

The CDR3 sequence is CAWSPRAGVHEQYF. Here the CDR3 DNA reads TGTGCCTGGAGCCCCCGGGCGGGGGTTCACGAGCAGTACTTC. J is TRBJ2-7 and V is TRBV30; 7 bases are a match to TRBD2. With V trimmed by 3 bases and J by 5 bases, 10 bases remained unmatched. The CDR3 is 14 amino acids. Germline values: CDR1 GTSNPN, CDR2 SVGIG (reference sequence).

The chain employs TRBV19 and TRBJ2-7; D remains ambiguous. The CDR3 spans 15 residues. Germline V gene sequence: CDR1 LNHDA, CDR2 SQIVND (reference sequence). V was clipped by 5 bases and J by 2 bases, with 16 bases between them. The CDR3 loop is CASSPRQAYTYEQYF. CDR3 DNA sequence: TGTGCCAGTAGTCCCCGCCAGGCTTATACCTACGAGCAGTACTTC.

CDR3 sequence: CASSVATKDTQYF. In DNA, the CDR3 is TGTGCCAGCAGCGTAGCGACCAAAGATACGCAGTATTTT. The rearrangement joins TRBV9 to TRBJ2-3; no clear D gene. Deletions cut 0 bases from V and 5 bases from J, with 7 bases between. This CDR3 has 13 residues. The germline gives CDR1 SGDLS, CDR2 YYNGEE.